Ten or more counts support the clone carrying this TCR beta chain. The entry originates in a study of regulatory T cells in long-lasting Graves disease. The time point was: newly diagnosed GD, antithyroid drugs for less than 3 months. The TCR library was made from RNA extracted from PBMCs. It was American Thyroid Association guidelines that determined Graves' disease diagnosis. A volume of nine milliliters of peripheral blood was collected in EDTA tubes. Arm-PCR of CDR3 regions and iRepertoire HTBI primers were the basis on which TCR beta libraries were built. One entry per CDR3 protein, called by TCRdb with MiXCR from the multiplex PCR reads. The table records 250,000 to 300,000 distinct CDR3 sequences, about 20% of them present only once. This CDR3 contains 12 residues. With 7 bases removed from V and 3 bases from J, the gap between germline ends came to 12 bases. The germline V gene has CDR1 DFQATT and CDR2 SNEGSKA (reference sequence).

The same sample was also used in a study of T cells in Graves' hyperthyroidism and ophthalmopathy. In that study: A set of HTBI primers served as the primers for a first-round RT-PCR of the TCR CDR3.

The receptor's source is a woman in her 30s with Graves disease. The sample in question was peripheral blood mononuclear cells (PBMCs), obtained at new diagnosis, from a patient treated with antithyroid drugs. This chain uses TRBV20-1 with TRBJ2-5; D is perhaps TRBD2 (5 bases). The CDR3 here is CSVRTPKETQYF. The CDR3 region has the DNA TGCAGTGTTCGGACTCCGAAAGAGACCCAGTACTTC.